One sample yielded the 8 T cell receptor beta chains listed below, sequenced in a study of blood T cell repertoires in COVID-19 (dated by TCRdb to the early 2020s). Library creation used the immunoSEQ multiplex PCR assay. As stored in TCRdb, this immuneACCESS dataset retains in-frame rearrangements with V and J assigned. A fraction of the clones does not appear; measured against another copy, unresolved V genes explain less than half of the discrepancy, and the remainder lacks a known reason. The sample contains roughly 230,000 clones, 70% to 90% of them found a single time. The ten largest make up about 1% of the sample. Sequenced input: peripheral blood. The receptors shown here come from a man in his forties with acute or convalescent COVID-19.

The V call is TRBV20-1, the J call TRBJ1-2, with D uncertain. CDR3 size: 11 residues. V shed 6 bases and J shed 8 bases, with 13 bases lying between them. The germline V gene encodes CDR1 DFQATT and CDR2 SNEGSKA (reference sequence). The CDR3 loop is CSARGRMGYTF. CDR3 nucleotides: TGCAGTGCCCGAGGAAGGATGGGCTACACCTTC.

This clone was counted once. The gene calls are TRBV24-1 and TRBJ2-5, with TRBD2 matching over 10 bases. Germline CDR1 reads KGHDR; CDR2 reads SFDVKD. The CDR3 totals 17 residues. V was clipped by 2 bases and J by 2 bases; unmatched bases: 7. The CDR3 sequence: CATSDSGQRGGQETQYF. The CDR3 DNA reads as TGTGCCACCAGTGATTCGGGGCAGCGGGGGGGACAAGAGACCCAGTACTTC.

The chain employs TRBV3-1 (or the pseudogene TRBV3-2) and TRBJ2-3; TRBD2 agrees at 7 bases. V shed 2 bases and J 4 bases; nucleotides not matched to a gene: 6. This CDR3 contains 15 residues. The germline CDR1 and CDR2 sequences are LGHDT and YNNKEL (reference sequence). CDR3 nucleotide sequence: TGTGCCAGCAGCCAAAACGCGGGGGAGTCAGATACGCAGTATTTT. Its protein is CASSQNAGESDTQYF.

V usage is TRBV5-4 and J usage is TRBJ2-1; D unresolved. CDR1 and CDR2 from the germline V gene are SGHNT and YYREEE (reference sequence). Trimming removed 0 bases from V and 2 bases from J, with 3 bases in between. The CDR3 has 13 residues. The CDR3 loop reads CASSLATYNEQFF. The CDR3, as DNA: TGTGCCAGCAGCTTGGCCACCTACAATGAGCAGTTCTTC.

V is TRBV6-6 and J is TRBJ1-5; D unclear. V lost 6 bases to trimming and J lost 2 bases, with 14 bases between them. Germline CDR1 and CDR2: MNHNY and SVGAGI (reference sequence). This CDR3 spans 15 amino acids. The CDR3 nucleotides are TGTGCCAGCAGCCCTTGGGCGCATGGCAATCAGCCCCAGCATTTT. Protein sequence: CASSPWAHGNQPQHF.

The V call is TRBV2, the J call TRBJ2-5; D possibly corresponds to TRBD1 (6 bases). With 6 bases removed from V and 5 bases from J, the gap between germline ends came to 19 bases. The length of the CDR3 is 15 residues. Germline CDR1 is SNHLY and CDR2 is FYNNEI. The CDR3 loop reads CASRGAVHTVETQYF. The CDR3 DNA reads as TGTGCCAGCAGGGGGGCGGTCCATACGGTGGAGACCCAGTACTTC.

The chain combines TRBV6-1 with TRBJ1-5, with D possibly TRBD1 on 5 matching bases. The CDR3 runs to 14 residues. Germline-derived CDR1 and CDR2 are MNHNS and SASEGT. Trimming stripped 3 bases from V and 6 bases from J, with 12 bases between. The CDR3 loop reads CASSDTPGFQPQHF. CDR3 bases: TGTGCCAGCAGTGACACCCCAGGGTTTCAGCCCCAGCATTTT.

This chain joins TRBV5-6 and TRBJ1-5; D possibly corresponds to TRBD1 (5 bases). Trimming left V 4 bases short and J 4 bases short, with 15 bases between. The germline V gene has CDR1 SGHDT and CDR2 YYEEEE. This CDR3 is 15 amino acids long. CDR3 DNA sequence: TGTGCCAGCAGCAATGGGACTTTCCGGAATCAGCCCCAGCATTTT. It is translated as CASSNGTFRNQPQHF.